The 28 T cell receptor beta chains presented below share a single source sample, sequenced in a study of control samples from healthy donors and cancer patients. Repertoires were generated with immunoSEQ multiplex PCR, while TCRdb's copy carries only in-frame clones and drops some. The profile shows under 95,000 clones, about 80% of them singletons. The sequencing input was blood. These receptors were collected from a man aged 45-65 years in good health.

The V gene is TRBV27, the J gene TRBJ2-1; 10 nucleotides agree with TRBD2. J gave up 2 bases and V 6 bases, and 16 bases lay outside the gene matches. CDR1 and CDR2 (germline): MNHEY, SMNVEV (reference sequence). The CDR3 spans 19 residues. The CDR3 DNA sequence: TGTGCCAGCAGCTGGGTTGGACTAGCGGAGCTAGGGACCTACAATGAGCAGTTCTTC. Protein sequence: CASSWVGLAELGTYNEQFF.

The chain combines TRBV6-5 with TRBJ1-1, with D possibly being TRBD1 (5 bases). The CDR3 runs 13 residues. The germline V gene encodes CDR1 MNHEY and CDR2 SVGAGI. Between the trimmed V and J ends, which lost 4 bases and 7 bases, there was a span of 13 bases. The CDR3 region is CASSSIQGIEAFF. CDR3 sequence (DNA): TGTGCCAGCAGTTCGATCCAGGGTATTGAAGCTTTCTTT.

The rearrangement joins TRBV30 to TRBJ2-1; D is ambiguous. This CDR3 has 12 amino acids. Between the trimmed V and J ends, which lost 4 bases and 6 bases, there was a span of 10 bases. Germline V gene lookup returns CDR1 GTSNPN and CDR2 SVGIG (reference sequence). DNA for the CDR3: TGTGCCTGGACCCCATTCACCAATGAGCAGTTCTTC. It translates to CAWTPFTNEQFF.

This sequence joins TRBV5-1 and TRBJ2-2; D gene unclear. Germline-derived CDR1 and CDR2 are SGHRS and YFSETQ. The CDR3 is made up of 15 amino acids. Trimming stripped 0 bases from V and 4 bases from J, with 10 bases between. CDR3 nucleotides: TGCGCCAGCAGCTTGGTATCACTCCCCACCGGGGAGCTGTTTTTT. Protein: CASSLVSLPTGELFF.

The J gene is TRBJ2-2, the V gene TRBV10-3, with 9 positions matching TRBD2. The J segment lost 5 bases and the V segment lost 4 bases, leaving 2 bases of the junction unmatched. The CDR3 totals 14 residues. Germline CDR1 and CDR2: ENHRY and SYGVKD. The CDR3 loop is CAISGGRVTGELFF. The CDR3 DNA sequence: TGTGCCATCAGTGGCGGGAGGGTTACCGGGGAGCTGTTTTTT.

The rearrangement links TRBV18 to TRBJ1-1; 9 bases agree with TRBD1. With 6 bases clipped from V and 9 bases from J, the junction kept 17 bases outside the gene matches. The germline CDR1 and CDR2 sequences are KGHSH and LQKENI. CDR3 length: 16 amino acids. DNA of the CDR3: TGTGCCAGCTCGCCCCTCCTTACGACAGGGGGGGAGAAAGCTTTCTTT. Its translation is CASSPLLTTGGEKAFF. Looking up the rest from reference TRBV18 and TRBJ1-1 gives the full variable domain: NAGVMQNPRHLVRRRGQEARLRCSPMKGHSHVYWYRQLPEEGLKFMVYLQKENIIDESGMPKERFSAEFPKEGPSILRIQQVVRGDSAAYFCASSPLLTTGGEKAFFGQGTRLTVV.

CDR3 sequence reads: CAIRAQGGELFF. The CDR3 DNA reads as TGTGCCATCAGAGCACAGGGCGGGGAGCTGTTTTTT. The rearrangement links TRBV10-3 to TRBJ2-2; possible D gene TRBD1, 6 bases. The CDR3 is made up of 12 amino acids. Trimming pared 6 bases from V and 7 bases from J, leaving 9 bases between. Per germline, CDR1 ENHRY and CDR2 SYGVKD.

This sequence joins TRBV3-1 (or the pseudogene TRBV3-2) and TRBJ2-7, with TRBD2 identical over 9 bases. V shed 1 base, J shed 0 bases, and the junction held 1 base outside the gene matches. This CDR3 is 15 amino acids long. CDR1 is LGHDT, CDR2 YNNKEL, per germline (reference sequence). CDR3 nucleotide sequence: TGTGCCAGCAGCCAAGGGCGGGAGGGCTCCTACGAGCAGTACTTC. As protein: CASSQGREGSYEQYF.

The rearrangement uses TRBV6-5 and TRBJ2-1, with D possibly matching TRBD2 (5 bases). The CDR3 spans 14 residues. From germline, CDR1 is MNHEY and CDR2 SVGAGI. V was trimmed by 6 bases and J by 5 bases, leaving 14 bases between them. DNA of the CDR3: TGTGCCAGCAGATCTTCCGGGAACCACAATGAGCAGTTCTTC. It translates to CASRSSGNHNEQFF.

The genes are TRBV19 and TRBJ2-5; 9 nucleotides agree with TRBD1. V dropped 4 bases and J dropped 5; count of bases not matched to a gene: 8. CDR1 is LNHDA, CDR2 SQIVND, per germline (reference sequence). The CDR3 extends over 15 amino acids. CDR3 residues: CASSRGTGLLETQYF. In nucleotides, the CDR3 is TGTGCCAGTAGTAGGGGGACAGGGCTTCTGGAGACCCAGTACTTC.

This chain connects TRBV7-2 to TRBJ1-6, with 7 positions matching TRBD1. Germline assignment: CDR1 SGHTA and CDR2 FQGNSA. This CDR3 is built from 14 residues. V shed 5 bases and J 8 bases; nucleotides not matched to a gene: 6. CDR3 in DNA: TGTGCCAGCAGCCCAACAGGGGTGCATTCACCCCTCCACTTT. Protein product: CASSPTGVHSPLHF.

The chain carries TRBV7-9 and TRBJ2-7, with 10 bases lining up with TRBD1. The germline CDR1 and CDR2 sequences are SEHNR and FQNEAQ (reference sequence). J lost 1 base, V lost 5 bases, and 5 bases had no gene match. This CDR3 comprises 15 residues. DNA for the CDR3: TGTGCCAGCAGCCCCCGGGACAGGGGTTCCTACGAGCAGTACTTC. Translating gives CASSPRDRGSYEQYF.

The genes are TRBV27 and TRBJ2-7, with 7 bases lining up with TRBD2. This CDR3 comprises 14 residues. V lost 4 bases and J lost 2; bases outside the gene matches: 5. In germline, CDR1 is MNHEY, CDR2 SMNVEV (reference sequence). CDR3 nucleotides: TGTGCCAGCAGTTGGAGGGAGGGCCCCTACGAGCAGTACTTC. Amino acid sequence: CASSWREGPYEQYF.

CDR3 sequence (DNA): TGTGCCAGTAGTAGGGGAGTGGACAGGCCCAGCTCTGGGGCCAACGTCCTGACTTTC. Its translation: CASSRGVDRPSSGANVLTF. V usage is TRBV19 and J usage is TRBJ2-6; 7 nucleotides agree with TRBD1. CDR1 and CDR2 from the germline V gene are LNHDA and SQIVND (reference sequence). The V and J ends lost 4 bases and 0 bases, in that order; junction bases with no gene match: 12. The CDR3 contains 19 residues.

This clone was seen more than once but under ten times. The rearrangement uses TRBV25-1 and TRBJ1-5; D possibly corresponds to TRBD1 (5 bases). CDR1 and CDR2 (germline): MGHDK, SYGVNS. With 6 bases removed from V and 0 bases from J, the gap between germline ends came to 12 bases. This CDR3 spans 15 amino acids. Written as DNA, the CDR3 is TGTGCCAGCAGCCCCACGGGGGATAGCAATCAGCCCCAGCATTTT. This gives the protein CASSPTGDSNQPQHF.

This rearrangement joins TRBV2 to TRBJ1-1; D remains ambiguous. Germline CDR1 reads SNHLY; CDR2 reads FYNNEI. The CDR3 extends over 11 amino acids. The V end was cut by 6 bases, the J end by 4 bases, with 6 bases between. CDR3 loop: CASSPITEAFF. CDR3 nucleotide sequence: TGTGCCAGCAGCCCGATCACTGAAGCTTTCTTT.

The chain joins TRBV19 to TRBJ1-1, with D unresolved. The CDR3 has 15 amino acids. Germline values: CDR1 LNHDA, CDR2 SQIVND (reference sequence). V was shortened by 0 bases and J by 3 bases, with 11 bases between the two germline ends. CDR3 in amino acids: CASSIDRVADTEAFF. The DNA of the CDR3 is TGTGCCAGTAGTATAGATCGGGTGGCGGACACTGAAGCTTTCTTT.

The chain links TRBV5-5 to TRBJ1-4; D remains ambiguous. CDR3 length: 12 residues. V lost 2 bases, J lost 7 bases, and 6 bases lay in between. Germline CDR1 is SGHKS and CDR2 is YYEKEE (reference sequence). The CDR3 region is CASSFEGEKLFF. In DNA, the CDR3 is TGTGCCAGCAGCTTTGAAGGTGAAAAACTGTTTTTT.

CDR3 amino acids: CASIPTSGRPNEQFF. In DNA, the CDR3 is TGCGCCAGCATTCCGACTAGCGGGAGGCCGAATGAGCAGTTCTTC. The rearrangement uses TRBV5-1 and TRBJ2-1; TRBD2 aligns across 13 bases. CDR1 SGHRS and CDR2 YFSETQ come from the germline V gene. CDR3 length: 15 residues. V shed 6 bases, J shed 7 bases, and the junction held 7 bases outside the gene matches.

The chain carries TRBV18 and TRBJ2-3; the D is unclear. The CDR3 length is 16 residues. V was pared by 5 bases and J by 3 bases, with 18 bases between. CDR1 KGHSH and CDR2 LQKENI come from the germline V gene. The CDR3 spells CASSFFAAELTDTQYF. Here the CDR3 DNA reads TGTGCCAGCTCATTTTTCGCGGCGGAGCTAACAGATACGCAGTATTTT.

The J gene is TRBJ1-1, the V gene TRBV14; D unclear. The CDR3 has 12 amino acids. V was pared by 4 bases and J by 4 bases, with 7 bases between. Germline CDR1 is SGHDN and CDR2 is FVKESK. The CDR3 spells CASSRPPTEAFF. As DNA, the CDR3 is TGTGCCAGCAGCCGCCCTCCCACTGAAGCTTTCTTT.

Points on this clone: The same CDR3 also results from other DNA sequences found in this sample. The chain recombines TRBV5-6 with TRBJ2-3; D might be TRBD2 (6 bases). V was pared by 0 bases and J by 6 bases, with 11 bases between. The germline V gene has CDR1 SGHDT and CDR2 YYEEEE. The CDR3 runs to 14 residues. The CDR3 sequence: CASSLAGARDTQYF. For the CDR3, the DNA is TGTGCCAGCAGCTTGGCGGGAGCTCGGGATACGCAGTATTTT.

This chain uses TRBV27 with TRBJ2-7; a weak D match, TRBD2 (5 bases). Trimming stripped 3 bases from V and 7 bases from J, with 25 bases between. CDR3 length equals 17 residues. Germline assignment: CDR1 MNHEY and CDR2 SMNVEV (reference sequence). The CDR3 DNA follows: TGTGCCAGCAGTTTCGCAGTTCTAGGGTGGAAATCGGGGGAGCAGTACTTC. Its translation: CASSFAVLGWKSGEQYF.

The chain employs TRBV7-9 and TRBJ2-7; 7 bases match TRBD1. The ends lost 5 bases at V and 6 bases at J; junction bases unmatched: 13. The CDR3 is 15 residues long. CDR1 and CDR2 from the germline V gene are SEHNR and FQNEAQ (reference sequence). Written as DNA, the CDR3 is TGTGCCAGCAGCGGCGGTGGGACAGCGCTCCGCGAGCAGTACTTC. It translates to CASSGGGTALREQYF.

This chain uses TRBV5-6 with TRBJ2-7, with a tentative D call TRBD2 (6 bases). Trimming left V 4 bases short and J 2 bases short, with 16 bases between. CDR3 length equals 15 residues. The germline V gene encodes CDR1 SGHDT and CDR2 YYEEEE. The CDR3 spells CASSGGGYETYEQYF. Here the CDR3 DNA reads TGTGCCAGCAGCGGGGGAGGTTATGAGACCTACGAGCAGTACTTC. The full variable domain, completed using reference TRBV5-6 and TRBJ2-7, is DAGVTQSPTHLIKTRGQQVTLRCSPKSGHDTVSWYQQALGQGPQFIFQYYEEEERQRGNFPDRFSGHQFPNYSSELNVNALLLGDSALYLCASSGGGYETYEQYFGPGTRLTVT.

The chain combines TRBV5-1 with TRBJ2-3; TRBD1 matches at 9 bases. Germline CDR1 is SGHRS and CDR2 is YFSETQ. This CDR3 spans 14 amino acids. V shed 4 bases, J shed 4 bases, and the junction held 4 bases outside the gene matches. CDR3 DNA: TGCGCCAGCAGCCAACGGACAGGGGCAGATACGCAGTATTTT. It encodes CASSQRTGADTQYF.

The genes are TRBV6-2 or TRBV6-3 and TRBJ2-3; D unresolved. There are 15 residues in the CDR3. Trimming stripped 2 bases from V and 0 bases from J, with 9 bases between. Germline-derived CDR1 and CDR2 are MNHEY and SVGEGT. The CDR3 bases are TGTGCCAGCAGTTACGCGACGGCCAGCACAGATACGCAGTATTTT. Translated, it gives CASSYATASTDTQYF.

The chain links TRBV18 to TRBJ2-5; no reliable D call. Trimming pared 8 bases from V and 1 base from J, leaving 8 bases between. The germline gives CDR1 KGHSH, CDR2 LQKENI. The CDR3 has 12 amino acids. The chain's CDR3 is CASQAVQETQYF. The CDR3 DNA is TGTGCCAGCCAGGCAGTCCAAGAGACCCAGTACTTC.